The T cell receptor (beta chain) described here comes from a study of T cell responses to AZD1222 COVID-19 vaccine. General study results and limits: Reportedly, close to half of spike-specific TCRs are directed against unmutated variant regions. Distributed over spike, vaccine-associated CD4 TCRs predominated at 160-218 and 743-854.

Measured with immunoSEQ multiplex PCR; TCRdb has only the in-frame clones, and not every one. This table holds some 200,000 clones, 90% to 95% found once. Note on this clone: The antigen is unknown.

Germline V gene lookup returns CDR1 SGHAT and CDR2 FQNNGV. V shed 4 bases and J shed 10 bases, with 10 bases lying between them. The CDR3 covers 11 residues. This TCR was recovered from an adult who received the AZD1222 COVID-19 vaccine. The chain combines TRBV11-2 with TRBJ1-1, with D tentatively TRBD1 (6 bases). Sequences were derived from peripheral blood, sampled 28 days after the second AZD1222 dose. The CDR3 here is CASSSYRVAFF. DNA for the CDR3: TGTGCCAGCAGCTCCTACAGGGTAGCTTTCTTT.